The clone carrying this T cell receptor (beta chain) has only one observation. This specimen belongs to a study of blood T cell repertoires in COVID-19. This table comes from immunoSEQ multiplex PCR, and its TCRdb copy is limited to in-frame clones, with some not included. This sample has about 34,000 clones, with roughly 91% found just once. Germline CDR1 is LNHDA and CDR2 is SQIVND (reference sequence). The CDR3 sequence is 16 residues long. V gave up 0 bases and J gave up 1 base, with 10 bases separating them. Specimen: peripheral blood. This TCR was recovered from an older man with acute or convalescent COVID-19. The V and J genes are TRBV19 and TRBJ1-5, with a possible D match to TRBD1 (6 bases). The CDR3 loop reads CASSIEKGGSNQPQHF. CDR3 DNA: TGTGCCAGTAGTATAGAAAAGGGGGGGAGCAATCAGCCCCAGCATTTT. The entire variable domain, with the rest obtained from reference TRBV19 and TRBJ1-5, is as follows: DGGITQSPKYLFRKEGQNVTLSCEQNLNHDAMYWYRQDPGQGLRLIYYSQIVNDFQKGDIAEGYSVSREKKESFPLTVTSAQKNPTAFYLCASSIEKGGSNQPQHFGDGTRLSIL.